Presented here are 25 T cell receptor beta chains from one specimen sequenced in a study of blood T cell repertoires in COVID-19. Clones were read by immunoSEQ multiplex PCR, and TCRdb kept only the in-frame ones, dropping some. The sample has 190,000 or so clones, 85% seen once. Sequencing input: PBMCs or T cells enriched from blood (not recorded which). Receptors were obtained from a man in his forties who had recovered from COVID-19.

The chain is built from TRBV14 and TRBJ2-2, with 13 bases identical to TRBD2. This CDR3 is 17 amino acids long. J gave up 4 bases and V 5 bases, and 7 bases lay outside the gene matches. CDR1 is SGHDN, CDR2 FVKESK, per germline. The chain's CDR3 is CASSARTSGSITGELFF. The CDR3 region has the DNA TGTGCCAGCAGCGCGCGGACTAGCGGGAGTATCACCGGGGAGCTGTTTTTT.

The chain couples TRBV13 to TRBJ2-5; 8 positions match TRBD1. J lost 0 bases, V lost 4 bases, and 7 bases had no gene match. Per germline, CDR1 PRHDT and CDR2 FYEKMQ (reference sequence). CDR3 size: 16 residues. In DNA, the CDR3 is TGTGCCAGCAGCTCTAGGACAGGGCGAAACCAAGAGACCCAGTACTTC. This sequence encodes CASSSRTGRNQETQYF.

This clone has a single count. The genes are TRBV6-5 and TRBJ1-5; D not resolved. The CDR3 covers 14 residues. V was cut by 2 bases and J by 7 bases, with 12 bases left in between. CDR1 and CDR2 (germline): MNHEY, SVGAGI. CDR3 loop: CASSYNGQNQPQHF. The CDR3 DNA is TGTGCCAGCAGTTACAATGGGCAGAACCAGCCCCAGCATTTT.

The rearrangement links TRBV19 to TRBJ2-4, with a tentative D call TRBD2 (6 bases). This CDR3 has 14 amino acids. V lost 3 bases, J lost 4 bases, and 10 bases lay in between. Germline V lookup: CDR1 LNHDA, CDR2 SQIVND (reference sequence). CDR3 sequence: CASSMRGGKNIQYF. Written as DNA, the CDR3 is TGTGCCAGTAGTATGCGTGGAGGGAAAAACATTCAGTACTTC.

The chain is built from TRBV7-9 and TRBJ2-7; D perhaps matches TRBD2 (6 bases). Looked up from germline, CDR1 is SEHNR and CDR2 is FQNEAQ (reference sequence). This CDR3 has 15 residues. V was cut by 5 bases and J by 2 bases, with 16 bases left in between. CDR3 DNA: TGTGCCAGCAGCCCCGCGGGGACGGTTACCTACGAGCAGTACTTC. It translates to CASSPAGTVTYEQYF.

About this clone itself: The sample contains more than one DNA sequence encoding this CDR3. V usage is TRBV9 and J usage is TRBJ1-3, with 8 bases fitting TRBD1. Germline values: CDR1 SGDLS, CDR2 YYNGEE. The CDR3 has 15 residues. The junction had 0 bases not matched to a gene; V was cut back by 0 bases and J by 1 base. CDR3 sequence (DNA): TGTGCCAGCAGCGTAGGGACAGGGTCTGGAAACACCATATATTTT. Translation gives CASSVGTGSGNTIYF.

The V call is TRBV13, the J call TRBJ1-2, with D perhaps TRBD1 (6 bases). CDR3 size: 13 residues. Germline V gives CDR1 PRHDT, CDR2 FYEKMQ (reference sequence). With 3 bases removed from V and 8 bases from J, the gap between germline ends came to 13 bases. CDR3 sequence reads: CASSFNRERGYTF. CDR3 DNA sequence: TGTGCCAGCAGCTTCAACAGGGAAAGAGGCTACACCTTC.

V gene TRBV5-4 combines with J gene TRBJ2-1, with D possibly matching TRBD2 (7 bases). This CDR3 has 15 amino acids. The V end lost 4 bases, the J end lost 7 bases, and 18 bases lay between the germline ends. CDR1 and CDR2 from the germline V gene are SGHNT and YYREEE (reference sequence). Here the CDR3 reads CASSRRGSGDNEQFF. For the CDR3, the DNA is TGTGCCAGCAGCCGGAGGGGGAGCGGGGATAATGAGCAGTTCTTC.

The sample holds a few counts of this clone. The V gene is TRBV2, the J gene TRBJ1-2; D gene uncertain. The CDR3 loop spans 13 amino acids. The germline CDR1 and CDR2 sequences are SNHLY and FYNNEI. Trimming took 3 bases from V and 6 from J, leaving 11 bases between them. DNA for the CDR3: TGTGCCAGCAGTGATACCGGGATCCATGGCTACACCTTC. Translated, it gives CASSDTGIHGYTF.

The chain uses TRBV11-1 and TRBJ2-5; tentative D call: TRBD1 (6 bases). CDR3 length: 13 residues. Germline CDR1 reads SGHAT; CDR2 reads FQDESV (reference sequence). The ends were cut back, 6 bases at V and 5 bases at J, with 13 bases in the middle. This chain's CDR3 is CASSDRPRETQYF. CDR3 DNA sequence: TGTGCCAGCAGTGACAGGCCAAGGGAGACCCAGTACTTC.

For this clone: Its ends do not fully match the called genes, so a read error is possible. The chain joins TRBV5-4 to TRBJ1-2; TRBD1 matches at 10 bases. The CDR3 contains 12 residues. CDR1 is SGHNT and CDR2 is YYREEE in the germline V gene (reference sequence). DNA of the CDR3: TGTGCCAGCAGCCTAGGGACAGGGGCTCAAGCCTTC. Translated, it gives CASSLGTGAQAF.

The chain couples TRBV11-1 to TRBJ2-1; no firm D call. Trimming took off 2 bases at V and 7 bases at J, with 18 bases between the two ends. Germline CDR1 and CDR2: SGHAT and FQDESV (reference sequence). This CDR3 is 16 amino acids long. The CDR3 here is CASSLISTSSRNEQFF. In DNA, the CDR3 is TGTGCCAGCAGCTTAATATCGACTTCCTCACGGAATGAGCAGTTCTTC.

The chain carries TRBV5-6 and TRBJ2-7; no clear D gene. V dropped 4 bases and J dropped 2 bases, with 13 bases sitting between them. CDR1 and CDR2 from the germline V gene are SGHDT and YYEEEE. This CDR3 spans 14 amino acids. In DNA form, the CDR3 reads TGTGCCAGCAGCCCGGAGCCGGGTCCCTACGAGCAGTACTTC. Translating gives CASSPEPGPYEQYF.

V and J are TRBV30 and TRBJ1-2; D is unclear. V was clipped by 8 bases and J by 4 bases, with 14 bases between them. The CDR3 spans 12 residues. The V gene's germline CDR1 is GTSNPN and CDR2 SVGIG (reference sequence). CDR3 in amino acids: CALSEGIYGYTF. Here the CDR3 DNA reads TGTGCCCTAAGCGAGGGAATCTATGGCTACACCTTC.

The CDR3 protein is CASSIGTAEAFF. Here the CDR3 DNA reads TGTGCCAGCAGCATTGGGACAGCCGAAGCTTTCTTT. This chain uses TRBV5-6 with TRBJ1-1, with 7 positions matching TRBD1. The ends lost 4 bases at V and 8 bases at J; junction bases unmatched: 5. The CDR3 runs 12 residues. The germline CDR1 and CDR2 sequences are SGHDT and YYEEEE.

V and J are TRBV2 and TRBJ1-6, with D possibly TRBD1 on 5 matching bases. V gave up 8 bases and J gave up 8 bases, with 19 bases separating them. CDR1 and CDR2 from the germline V gene are SNHLY and FYNNEI. The CDR3 consists of 15 residues. CDR3 amino acids: CASLGEGRAYSPLHF. CDR3 nucleotide sequence: TGTGCCAGCCTTGGGGAGGGGAGGGCTTATTCACCCCTCCACTTT. Supplemented by reference TRBV2 and TRBJ1-6, the full variable domain reads EPEVTQTPSHQVTQMGQEVILRCVPISNHLYFYWYRQILGQKVEFLVSFYNNEISEKSEIFDDQFSVERPDGSNFTLKIRSTKLEDSAMYFCASLGEGRAYSPLHFGNGTRLTVT.

The chain joins TRBV6-2 or TRBV6-3 to TRBJ1-1, with D unclear. V gave up 2 bases and J gave up 6 bases, with 16 bases separating them. The germline gives CDR1 MNHEY, CDR2 SVGEGT. The CDR3 extends over 15 amino acids. CDR3 DNA sequence: TGTGCCAGCAGTTACCCGAGGGTGGTCTATCCTGAAGCTTTCTTT. This encodes CASSYPRVVYPEAFF.

V is TRBV6-5 and J is TRBJ1-1; D unresolved. Trimming removed 6 bases at V and 1 base at J, with 9 bases between. CDR3 size: 13 residues. The V gene's germline CDR1 is MNHEY and CDR2 SVGAGI. The CDR3 coding sequence is TGTGCCAGCAGCCGCTCGGGGAACACTGAAGCTTTCTTT. Protein: CASSRSGNTEAFF.

This chain links TRBV2 with TRBJ2-7; perhaps TRBD2 as D (6 bases). The V end was cut by 8 bases, the J end by 3 bases, with 14 bases between. This CDR3 spans 13 amino acids. Germline V CDR1 and CDR2: SNHLY, FYNNEI. The CDR3 DNA follows: TGTGCCAGCTCCCTCTCCGGGGGCTACGAGCAGTACTTC. Its protein is CASSLSGGYEQYF.

This chain connects TRBV2 to TRBJ1-1, with a weak D call TRBD1 (5 bases). Trimming stripped 3 bases from V and 1 base from J, with 12 bases between. The CDR3 runs to 15 residues. Germline CDR1 SNHLY, CDR2 FYNNEI. The CDR3 spells CASSDKGLQNTEAFF. CDR3 sequence (DNA): TGTGCCAGCAGTGACAAGGGGCTTCAGAACACTGAAGCTTTCTTT.

This sequence joins TRBV7-9 and TRBJ2-7; 7 bases are shared with TRBD1. Germline lookup yields CDR1 SEHNR and CDR2 FQNEAQ (reference sequence). The CDR3 has 14 amino acids. V shed 5 bases, J shed 3 bases, and the junction held 7 bases outside the gene matches. CDR3 in DNA: TGTGCCAGCAGCACCGGAACAGGGGTCTACGAGCAGTACTTC. It codes for CASSTGTGVYEQYF.

The rearrangement uses TRBV6-2 or TRBV6-3 and TRBJ2-7, with TRBD1 matching 7 bases. The CDR3 length is 16 residues. V dropped 2 bases and J dropped 0; count of bases not matched to a gene: 7. Germline CDR1 is MNHEY and CDR2 is SVGEGT. The CDR3 DNA reads as TGTGCCAGCAGTTACGGGGTAGGGGACAGCTCCTACGAGCAGTACTTC. This sequence encodes CASSYGVGDSSYEQYF.

The chain links TRBV5-1 to TRBJ2-1, with D possibly being TRBD2 (6 bases). The CDR3 length is 15 residues. CDR1 is SGHRS and CDR2 is YFSETQ in the germline V gene. V gave up 3 bases and J gave up 5 bases, with 15 bases separating them. CDR3 bases: TGCGCCAGCAGCTACCGGGCTAGCGAAGACAATGAGCAGTTCTTC. Encoded protein: CASSYRASEDNEQFF.

V usage is TRBV29-1 and J usage is TRBJ2-7, with a tentative D call TRBD2 (5 bases). Germline-derived CDR1 and CDR2 are SQVTM and ANQGSEA. CDR3 length: 12 amino acids. Trimming stripped 4 bases from V and 1 base from J, with 8 bases between. CDR3 in amino acids: CSVGSGSYEQYF. The CDR3 region has the DNA TGCAGCGTTGGCAGCGGATCCTACGAGCAGTACTTC.

The chain has TRBV6-4 and TRBJ2-1; TRBD2 aligns across 10 bases. The CDR3 spans 16 residues. Trimming cost V 2 bases and J 2 bases; bases outside gene matches: 3. CDR1 MRHNA and CDR2 SNTAGT come from the germline V gene. This CDR3 is CASSDTSGAPYNEQFF. The CDR3 bases are TGTGCCAGCAGTGACACTAGCGGGGCGCCCTACAATGAGCAGTTCTTC.